These 2 T cell receptor beta chains came from one sample sequenced in a study of Graves' ophthalmopathy and Graves' hyperthyroidism. From RNA, the CDR3 regions of TCR beta chains were amplified and sequenced. HTBI primers primed a first-round RT-PCR, and a second-round multiplex PCR followed. Each CDR3 protein gets one entry after TCRdb re-called the multiplex PCR reads with MiXCR. The table has a few hundred thousand distinct CDR3 sequences, 17% seen once. The sample consisted of peripheral blood. The origin of the receptors is an adult man with Graves' ophthalmopathy.

DNA of the CDR3: TGTGCCAGCAGTCACAGACAGGGGGGGACCGGGGAGCTGTTTTTT. Translated: CASSHRQGGTGELFF. The chain couples TRBV28 to TRBJ2-2; 9 bases agree with TRBD1. J lost 5 bases, V lost 5 bases, and 6 bases had no gene match. Germline CDR1 is MDHEN and CDR2 is SYDVKM. This CDR3 comprises 15 residues.

Ten or more counts support this clonotype. The rearrangement uses TRBV6-2 or TRBV6-3 and TRBJ1-2, with TRBD1 matching over 8 bases. Germline CDR1 reads MNHEY; CDR2 reads SVGEGT. The CDR3 runs to 14 residues. Trimming took 5 bases from V and 4 from J; bases not matched to a gene: 6. Here the CDR3 reads CASSRQGTLYGYTF. The CDR3 DNA sequence: TGTGCCAGCAGTCGACAGGGGACCCTCTATGGCTACACCTTC.